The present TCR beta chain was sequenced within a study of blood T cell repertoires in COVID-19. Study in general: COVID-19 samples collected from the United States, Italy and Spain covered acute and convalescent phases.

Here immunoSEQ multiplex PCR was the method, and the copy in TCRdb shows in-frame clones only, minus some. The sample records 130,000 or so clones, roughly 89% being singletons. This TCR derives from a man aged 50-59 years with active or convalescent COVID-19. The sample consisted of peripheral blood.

The CDR3 sequence: CASSQDGDFSYEQYF. The CDR3 DNA reads TGCGCCAGCAGCCAAGATGGGGACTTCTCCTACGAGCAGTACTTC. The chain is built from TRBV4-1 and TRBJ2-7, with D possibly TRBD2 on 6 matching bases. V lost 0 bases, J lost 0 bases, and 9 bases lay in between. CDR1 and CDR2 (germline): MGHRA, YSYEKL. The CDR3 totals 15 residues.